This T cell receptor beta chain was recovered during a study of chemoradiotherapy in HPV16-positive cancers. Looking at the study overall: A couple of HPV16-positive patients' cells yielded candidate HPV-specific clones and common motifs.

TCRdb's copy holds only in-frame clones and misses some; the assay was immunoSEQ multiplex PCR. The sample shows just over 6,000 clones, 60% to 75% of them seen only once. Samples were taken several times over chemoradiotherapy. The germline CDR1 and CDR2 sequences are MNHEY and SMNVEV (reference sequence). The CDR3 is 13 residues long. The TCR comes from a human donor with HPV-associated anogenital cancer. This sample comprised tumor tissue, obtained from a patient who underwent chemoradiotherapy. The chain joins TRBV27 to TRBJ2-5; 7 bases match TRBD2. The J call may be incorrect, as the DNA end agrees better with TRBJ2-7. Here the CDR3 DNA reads TGTGCCAGCAGTTTGGGGGGGTCCTACGAGCAGTACTTC. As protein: CASSLGGSYEQYF.